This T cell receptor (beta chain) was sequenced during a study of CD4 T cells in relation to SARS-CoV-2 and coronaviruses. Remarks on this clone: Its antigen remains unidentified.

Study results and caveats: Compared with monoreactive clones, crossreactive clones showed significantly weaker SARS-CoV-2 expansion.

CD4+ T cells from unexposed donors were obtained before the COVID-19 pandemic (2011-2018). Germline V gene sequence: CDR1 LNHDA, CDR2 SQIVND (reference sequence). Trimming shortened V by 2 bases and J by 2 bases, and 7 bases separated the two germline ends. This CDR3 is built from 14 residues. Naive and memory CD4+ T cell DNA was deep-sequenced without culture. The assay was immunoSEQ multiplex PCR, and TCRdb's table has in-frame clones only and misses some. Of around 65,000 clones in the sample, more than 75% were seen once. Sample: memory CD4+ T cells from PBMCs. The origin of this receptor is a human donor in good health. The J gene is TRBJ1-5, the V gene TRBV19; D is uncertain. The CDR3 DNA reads TGTGCCAGTAGTATACGGGTGGGCAATCAGCCCCAGCATTTT. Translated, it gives CASSIRVGNQPQHF. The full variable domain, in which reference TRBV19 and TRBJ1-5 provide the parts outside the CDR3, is DGGITQSPKYLFRKEGQNVTLSCEQNLNHDAMYWYRQDPGQGLRLIYYSQIVNDFQKGDIAEGYSVSREKKESFPLTVTSAQKNPTAFYLCASSIRVGNQPQHFGDGTRLSIL.